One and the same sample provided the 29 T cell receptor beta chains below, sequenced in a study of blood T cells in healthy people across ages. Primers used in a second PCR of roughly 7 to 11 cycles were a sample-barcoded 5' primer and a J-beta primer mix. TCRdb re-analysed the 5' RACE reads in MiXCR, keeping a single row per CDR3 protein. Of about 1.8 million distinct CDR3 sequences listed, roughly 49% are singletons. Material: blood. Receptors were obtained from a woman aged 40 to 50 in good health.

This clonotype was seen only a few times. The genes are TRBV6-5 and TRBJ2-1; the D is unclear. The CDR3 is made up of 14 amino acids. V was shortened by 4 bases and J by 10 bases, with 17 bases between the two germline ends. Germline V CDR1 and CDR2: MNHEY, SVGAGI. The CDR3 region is CASSFVGASGEQFF. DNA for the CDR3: TGTGCCAGCAGTTTTGTGGGTGCGTCGGGCGAGCAGTTCTTC.

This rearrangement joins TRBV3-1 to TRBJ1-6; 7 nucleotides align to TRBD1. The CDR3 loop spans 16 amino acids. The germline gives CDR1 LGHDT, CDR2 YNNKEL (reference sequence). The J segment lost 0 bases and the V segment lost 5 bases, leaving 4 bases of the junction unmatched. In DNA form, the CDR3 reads TGTGCCAGCAGCAAGGGACAGAGCTCCTATAATTCACCCCTCCACTTT. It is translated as CASSKGQSSYNSPLHF.

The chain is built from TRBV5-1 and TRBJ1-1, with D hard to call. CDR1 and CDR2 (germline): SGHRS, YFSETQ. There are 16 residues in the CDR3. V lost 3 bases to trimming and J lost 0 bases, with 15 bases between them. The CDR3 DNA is TGCGCCAGCAGCTCCGGACTCGTGACGGTGAACACTGAAGCTTTCTTT. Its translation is CASSSGLVTVNTEAFF.

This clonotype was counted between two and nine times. The chain's CDR3 is CASSPSAGSSYNEQFF. CDR3 DNA: TGTGCCAGCAGCCCCAGCGCGGGGAGCTCCTACAATGAGCAGTTCTTC. V and J are TRBV7-6 and TRBJ2-1; D possibly corresponds to TRBD2 (6 bases). The CDR3 has 16 amino acids. CDR1 and CDR2 (germline): SGHVS, FNYEAQ. With 5 bases removed from V and 0 bases from J, the gap between germline ends came to 14 bases.

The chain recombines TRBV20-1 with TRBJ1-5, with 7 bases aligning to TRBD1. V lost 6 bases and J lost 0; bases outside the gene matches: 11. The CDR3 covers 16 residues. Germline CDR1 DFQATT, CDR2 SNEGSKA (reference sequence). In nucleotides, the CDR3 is TGCAGTGCCAATGTACAGGGGCCGTATAGCAATCAGCCCCAGCATTTT. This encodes CSANVQGPYSNQPQHF.

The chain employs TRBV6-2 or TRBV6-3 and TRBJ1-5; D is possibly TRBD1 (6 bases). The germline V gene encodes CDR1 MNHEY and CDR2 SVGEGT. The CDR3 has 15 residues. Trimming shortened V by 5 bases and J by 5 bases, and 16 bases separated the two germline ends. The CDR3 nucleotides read TGTGCCAGCAGTGGGCGTCCAGGGGAAGATCAGCCCCAGCATTTT. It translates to CASSGRPGEDQPQHF.

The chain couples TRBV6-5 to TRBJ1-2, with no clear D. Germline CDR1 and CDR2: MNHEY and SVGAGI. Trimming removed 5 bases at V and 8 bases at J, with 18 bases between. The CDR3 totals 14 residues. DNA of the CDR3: TGTGCCAGCAGTCTCGACGGGATCAGCAGGGGCTACACCTTC. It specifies CASSLDGISRGYTF.

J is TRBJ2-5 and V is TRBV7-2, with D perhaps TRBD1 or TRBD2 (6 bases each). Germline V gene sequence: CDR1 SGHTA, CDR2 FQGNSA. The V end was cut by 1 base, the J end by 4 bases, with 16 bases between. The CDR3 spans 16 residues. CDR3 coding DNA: TGTGCCAGCAGCTTAGGGTCGGGGGCACGGGTAGAGACCCAGTACTTC. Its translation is CASSLGSGARVETQYF.

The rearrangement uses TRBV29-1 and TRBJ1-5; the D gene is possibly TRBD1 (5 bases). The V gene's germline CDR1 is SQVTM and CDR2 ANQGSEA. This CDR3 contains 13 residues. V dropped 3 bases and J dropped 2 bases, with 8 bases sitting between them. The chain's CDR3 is CSVDLGGNQPQHF. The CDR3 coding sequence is TGCAGCGTTGATTTAGGGGGCAATCAGCCCCAGCATTTT.

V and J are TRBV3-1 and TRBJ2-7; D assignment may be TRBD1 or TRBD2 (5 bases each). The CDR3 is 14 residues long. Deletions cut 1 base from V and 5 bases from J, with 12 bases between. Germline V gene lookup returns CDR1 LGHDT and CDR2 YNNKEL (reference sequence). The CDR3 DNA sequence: TGTGCCAGCAGCCAAGTAGCAGGGAGTAACGAGCAGTACTTC. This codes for CASSQVAGSNEQYF.

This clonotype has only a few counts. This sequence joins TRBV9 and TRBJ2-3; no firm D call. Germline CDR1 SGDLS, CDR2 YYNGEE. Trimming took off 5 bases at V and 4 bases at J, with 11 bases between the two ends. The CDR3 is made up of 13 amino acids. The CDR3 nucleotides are TGTGCCAGCAGTGTCTCAGGCGCAGATACGCAGTATTTT. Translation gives CASSVSGADTQYF.

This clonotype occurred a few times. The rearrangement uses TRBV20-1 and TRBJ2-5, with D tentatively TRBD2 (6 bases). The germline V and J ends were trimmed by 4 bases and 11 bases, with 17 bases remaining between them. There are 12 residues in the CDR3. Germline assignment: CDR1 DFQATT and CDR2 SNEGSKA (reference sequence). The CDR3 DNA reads TGCAGTGCTACCCTTGGGGGTGGGGGGCAGTACTTC. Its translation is CSATLGGGGQYF.

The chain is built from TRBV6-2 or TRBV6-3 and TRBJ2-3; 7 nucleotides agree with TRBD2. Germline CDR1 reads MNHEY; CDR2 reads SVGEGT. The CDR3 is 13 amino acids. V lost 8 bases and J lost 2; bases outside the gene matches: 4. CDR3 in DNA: TGTGCCAGCCGGGACTATCTCACAGATACGCAGTATTTT. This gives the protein CASRDYLTDTQYF.

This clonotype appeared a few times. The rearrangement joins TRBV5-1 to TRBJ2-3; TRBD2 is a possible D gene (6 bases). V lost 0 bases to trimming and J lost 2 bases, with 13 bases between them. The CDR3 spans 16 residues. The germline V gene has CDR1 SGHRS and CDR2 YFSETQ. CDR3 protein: CASSLANGGFTDTQYF. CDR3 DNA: TGCGCCAGCAGCTTGGCGAATGGGGGGTTCACAGATACGCAGTATTTT.

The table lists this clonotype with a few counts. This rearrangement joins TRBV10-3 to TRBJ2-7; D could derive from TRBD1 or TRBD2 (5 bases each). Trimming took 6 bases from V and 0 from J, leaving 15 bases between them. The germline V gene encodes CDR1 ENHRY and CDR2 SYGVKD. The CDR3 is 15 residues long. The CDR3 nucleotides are TGTGCCATCAGCCCCGGGACGGCAAGCTCCTACGAGCAGTACTTC. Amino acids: CAISPGTASSYEQYF.

CDR3 coding DNA: TGCAGCGTTGAAGTTGGTCGAGAGACCCAGTTCTTC. Translating gives CSVEVGRETQFF. The chain couples TRBV29-1 to TRBJ2-1; D is undetermined. The CDR3 is 12 amino acids. CDR1 SQVTM and CDR2 ANQGSEA come from the germline V gene. Trimming left V 1 base short and J 13 bases short, with 14 bases between.

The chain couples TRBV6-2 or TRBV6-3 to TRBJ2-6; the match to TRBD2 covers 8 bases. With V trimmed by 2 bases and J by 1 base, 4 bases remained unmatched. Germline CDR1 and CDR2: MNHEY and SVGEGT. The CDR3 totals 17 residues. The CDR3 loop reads CASSYGGGSSGANVLTF. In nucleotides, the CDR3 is TGTGCCAGCAGTTACGGCGGGGGGTCGTCTGGGGCCAACGTCCTGACTTTC.

The CDR3, as DNA: TGCGCCAGCAGCCAAGTTGAGGGGGCCAACAATGAGCAGTTCTTC. Translation gives CASSQVEGANNEQFF. The chain employs TRBV4-3 and TRBJ2-1; 7 bases agree with TRBD1. After removal of 1 base from V and 5 bases from J, the junction contained 5 bases not matched to a gene. In germline, CDR1 is LGHNA, CDR2 YSLEER. CDR3 length: 15 residues.

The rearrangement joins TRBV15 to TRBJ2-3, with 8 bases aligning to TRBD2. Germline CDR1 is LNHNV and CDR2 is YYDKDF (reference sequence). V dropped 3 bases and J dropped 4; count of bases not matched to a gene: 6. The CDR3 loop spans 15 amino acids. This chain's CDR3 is CATSSGGGKADTQYF. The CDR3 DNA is TGTGCCACCAGCAGTGGCGGGGGGAAAGCAGATACGCAGTATTTT.

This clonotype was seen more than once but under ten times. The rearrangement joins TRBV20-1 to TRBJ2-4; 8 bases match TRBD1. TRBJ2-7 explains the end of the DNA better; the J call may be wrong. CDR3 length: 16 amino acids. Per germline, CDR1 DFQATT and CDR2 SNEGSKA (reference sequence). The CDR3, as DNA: TGCAGTGCTAGAGATGAAAGACAGGGGAGGTCAGGCGAGCAGTACTTC. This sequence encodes CSARDERQGRSGEQYF.

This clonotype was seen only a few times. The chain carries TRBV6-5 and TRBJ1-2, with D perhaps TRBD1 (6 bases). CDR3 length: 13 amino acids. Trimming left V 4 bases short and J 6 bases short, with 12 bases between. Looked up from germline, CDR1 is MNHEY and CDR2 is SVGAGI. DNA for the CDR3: TGTGCCAGCAGTTTTACAGGGAGCCATGGCTACACCTTC. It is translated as CASSFTGSHGYTF.

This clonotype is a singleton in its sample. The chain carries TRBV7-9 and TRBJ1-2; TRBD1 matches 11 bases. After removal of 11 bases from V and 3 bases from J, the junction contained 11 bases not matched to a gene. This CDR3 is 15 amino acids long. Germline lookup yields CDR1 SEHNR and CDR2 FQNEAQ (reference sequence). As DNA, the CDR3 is TGTGCCGGGGCCCGGCGGGACAGGGGGGACTATGGCTACACCTTC. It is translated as CAGARRDRGDYGYTF.

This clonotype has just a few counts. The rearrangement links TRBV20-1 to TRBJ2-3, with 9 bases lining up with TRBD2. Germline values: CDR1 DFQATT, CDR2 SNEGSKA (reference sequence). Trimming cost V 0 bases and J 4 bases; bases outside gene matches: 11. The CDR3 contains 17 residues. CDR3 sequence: CSARDRWAGGPADTQYF. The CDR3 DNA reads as TGCAGTGCTAGAGATCGTTGGGCGGGGGGGCCGGCAGATACGCAGTATTTT.

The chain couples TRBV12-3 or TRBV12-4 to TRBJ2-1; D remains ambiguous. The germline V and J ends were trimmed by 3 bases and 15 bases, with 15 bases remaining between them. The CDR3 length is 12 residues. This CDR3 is CASSFNFSGPFF. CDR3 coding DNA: TGTGCCAGCAGTTTTAACTTTTCAGGTCCGTTCTTC.

The CDR3 region is CASSLLGTGAGEQFF. CDR3 in DNA: TGTGCCAGCAGCTTATTAGGGACAGGGGCCGGTGAGCAGTTCTTC. The J gene is TRBJ2-1, the V gene TRBV13; 10 bases agree with TRBD1. The germline CDR1 and CDR2 sequences are PRHDT and FYEKMQ (reference sequence). V gave up 2 bases and J gave up 9 bases; unmatched junction bases: 7. The CDR3 consists of 15 residues.

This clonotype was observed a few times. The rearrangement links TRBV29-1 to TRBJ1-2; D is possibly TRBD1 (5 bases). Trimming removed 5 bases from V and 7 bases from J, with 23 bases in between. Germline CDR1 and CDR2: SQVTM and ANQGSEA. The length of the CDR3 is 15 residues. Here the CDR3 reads CSVSSTFRAQSGYTF. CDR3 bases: TGCAGCGTTTCAAGTACGTTCAGGGCACAGTCTGGCTACACCTTC.

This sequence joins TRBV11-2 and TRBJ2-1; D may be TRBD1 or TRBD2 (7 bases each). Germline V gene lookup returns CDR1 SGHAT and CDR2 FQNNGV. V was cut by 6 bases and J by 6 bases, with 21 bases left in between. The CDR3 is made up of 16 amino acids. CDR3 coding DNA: TGTGCCAGCAGACTACCAGGCAGGGGGGGTGTCAATGAGCAGTTCTTC. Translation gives CASRLPGRGGVNEQFF.

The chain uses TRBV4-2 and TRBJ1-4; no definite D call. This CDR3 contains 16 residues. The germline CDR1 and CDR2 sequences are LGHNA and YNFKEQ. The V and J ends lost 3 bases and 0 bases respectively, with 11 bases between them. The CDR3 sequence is CASSQTPGATNEKLFF. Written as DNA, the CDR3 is TGTGCCAGCAGCCAGACGCCTGGGGCAACTAATGAAAAACTGTTTTTT.

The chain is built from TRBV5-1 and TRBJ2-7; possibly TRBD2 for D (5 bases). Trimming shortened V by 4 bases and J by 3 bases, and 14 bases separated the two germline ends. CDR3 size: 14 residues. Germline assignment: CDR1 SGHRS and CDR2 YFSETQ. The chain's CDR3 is CASSLSGMNYEQYF. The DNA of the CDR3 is TGCGCCAGCAGCCTATCCGGGATGAACTACGAGCAGTACTTC.